A single T cell receptor beta chain is shown here with its context. The antigen is unknown. These data originate in a study of cytomegalovirus exposure and HLA in healthy donors. Study results and caveats: Apparent HLA restriction characterized most CMV-associated TCR beta chains in a later analysis.

The CDR3 spans 12 residues. The V and J ends lost 3 bases and 0 bases respectively, with 2 bases between them. Germline-derived CDR1 and CDR2 are MDHEN and SYDVKM. This PCR relied on a set of 60 Vbeta primers and 13 Jbeta primers. Produced via immunoSEQ multiplex PCR; TCRdb's table is partial and in-frame only. The table records under 200,000 clones, roughly 65% of them present only once. J is TRBJ1-2 and V is TRBV28; D is unclear. Sequenced: PBMCs. This receptor was obtained from a young woman in good health and CMV-seropositive. DNA for the CDR3: TGTGCCAGCAGTTTCTCTAACTATGGCTACACCTTC. It encodes CASSFSNYGYTF.